Sequencing of this TCR beta chain was carried out in a study of CD8 T cells in ankylosing spondylitis. In making TCR beta libraries, quantitative 5'-RACE with molecular barcodes was used. Each CDR3 protein is one row after TCRdb ran MiXCR on the 5' RACE reads. Among about 450,000 distinct CDR3 sequences, around 26% were seen once, and the ten largest hold over 0.8%. In the case of this clonotype: Antigen: not known.

This CDR3 comprises 16 residues. The junction had 7 bases not matched to a gene; V was cut back by 0 bases and J by 6 bases. Germline V CDR1 and CDR2: MGHRA, YSYEKL. Overall study results and limits: Made up of eight highly homologous variants, a TCR beta motif appeared characteristic of ankylosing spondylitis blood.

This sequence originates from a male donor with ankylosing spondylitis. The chain carries TRBV4-1 and TRBJ2-1; 8 positions match TRBD2. Sequenced material: blood, either unsorted or a sorted T cell fraction (not recorded which). In nucleotides, the CDR3 is TGCGCCAGCAGCCAAGACCTGGGACTAGTGGGCAATGAGCAGTTCTTC. This translates into CASSQDLGLVGNEQFF.